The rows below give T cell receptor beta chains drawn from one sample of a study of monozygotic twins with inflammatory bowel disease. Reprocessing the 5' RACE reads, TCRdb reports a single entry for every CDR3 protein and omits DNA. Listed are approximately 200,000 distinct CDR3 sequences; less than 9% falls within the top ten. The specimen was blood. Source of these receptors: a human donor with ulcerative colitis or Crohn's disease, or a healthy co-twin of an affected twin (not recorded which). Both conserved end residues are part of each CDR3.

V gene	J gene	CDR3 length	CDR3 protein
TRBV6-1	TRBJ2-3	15	CASSTGLDSRDTQYF
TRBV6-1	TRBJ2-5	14	CASSGTWFQETQYF
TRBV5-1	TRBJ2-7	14	CASSLGTGFYEQYF
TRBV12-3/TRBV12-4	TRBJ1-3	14	CASSPGEPGNTIYF
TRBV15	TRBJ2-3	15	CATSTDGVGADTQYF
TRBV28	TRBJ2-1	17	CASSLWMGQGVEGEQFF
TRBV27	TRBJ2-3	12	CASSFPGDTQYF
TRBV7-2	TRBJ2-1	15	CASSRRRQGWGEQFF
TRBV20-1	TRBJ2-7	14	CSVPEGAGGYEQYF
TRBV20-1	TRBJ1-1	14	CSAKPPGQGAEAFF
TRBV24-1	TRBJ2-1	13	CATSDSPGSEQFF
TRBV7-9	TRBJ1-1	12	CASSPVGIEAFF
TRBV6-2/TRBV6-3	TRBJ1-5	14	CASTITGFNQPQHF
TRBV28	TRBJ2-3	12	CASEHSTDTQYF
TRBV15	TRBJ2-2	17	CATSRGLAGPVPGELFF
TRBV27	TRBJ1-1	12	CASRTDRTEAFF
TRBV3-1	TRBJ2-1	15	CASSEAVMGSDEQFF
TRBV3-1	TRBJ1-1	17	CASSRAPAYQGRAEAFF
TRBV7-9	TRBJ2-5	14	CASSQGSGAETQYF
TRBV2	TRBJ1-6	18	CASSDRGRISSYNSPLHF
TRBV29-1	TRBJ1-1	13	CSVRAVGNTEAFF
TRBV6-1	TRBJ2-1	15	CASSLSGGAFDEQFF
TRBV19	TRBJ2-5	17	CASSGLPGQGYQETQYF
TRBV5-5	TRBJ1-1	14	CASSRRLTGTEAFF
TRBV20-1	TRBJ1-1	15	CSARDPGQWNTEAFF
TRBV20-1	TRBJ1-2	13	CSARSTGDYGYTF
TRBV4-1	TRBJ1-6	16	CASSQVPATYNSPLHF
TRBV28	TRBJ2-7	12	CASRHSSYEQYF
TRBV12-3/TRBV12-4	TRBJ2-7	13	CASSTTGGDEQYF
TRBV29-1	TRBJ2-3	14	CSVRFSGSSDTQYF
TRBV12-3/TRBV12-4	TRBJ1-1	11	CASSPNTEAFF
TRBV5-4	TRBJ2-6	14	CASKESSGANVLTF
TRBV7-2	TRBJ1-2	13	CASSPTANYGYTF
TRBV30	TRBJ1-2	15	CAWRRRLHSNYGYTF
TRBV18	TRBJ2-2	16	CASSPRQGKDTGELFF
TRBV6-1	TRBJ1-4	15	CASSRDGLGDEKLFF
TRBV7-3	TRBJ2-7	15	CASSLGPQGPYEQYF
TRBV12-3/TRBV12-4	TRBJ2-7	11	CASSGTYEQYF
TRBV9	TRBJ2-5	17	CASSVGGLAGGQETQYF
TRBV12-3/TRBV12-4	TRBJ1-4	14	CASSLSTTNEKLFF
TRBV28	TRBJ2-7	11	CASVGSYEQYF
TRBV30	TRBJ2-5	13	CAWSGGRIETQYF
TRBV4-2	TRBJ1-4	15	CASSQDAGVREKLFF
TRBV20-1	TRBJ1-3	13	CSAREGFGNTIYF